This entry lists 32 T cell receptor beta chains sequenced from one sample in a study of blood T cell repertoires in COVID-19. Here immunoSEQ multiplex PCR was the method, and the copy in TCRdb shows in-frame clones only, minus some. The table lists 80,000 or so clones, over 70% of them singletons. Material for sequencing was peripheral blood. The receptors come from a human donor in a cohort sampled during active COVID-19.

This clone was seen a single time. For the CDR3, the DNA is TGTGCCAGTAGTATCGCAGGGGGCTACTCCTATACGCAGTATTTT. It codes for CASSIAGGYSYTQYF. V gene TRBV19 combines with J gene TRBJ2-3, with TRBD1 matching over 8 bases. The CDR3 is 15 amino acids. Germline CDR1 LNHDA, CDR2 SQIVND (reference sequence). J gave up 7 bases and V 3 bases, and 9 bases lay outside the gene matches. Full variable domain (rest looked up from reference TRBV19 and TRBJ2-3): DGGITQSPKYLFRKEGQNVTLSCEQNLNHDAMYWYRQDPGQGLRLIYYSQIVNDFQKGDIAEGYSVSREKKESFPLTVTSAQKNPTAFYLCASSIAGGYSYTQYFGPGTRLTVL.

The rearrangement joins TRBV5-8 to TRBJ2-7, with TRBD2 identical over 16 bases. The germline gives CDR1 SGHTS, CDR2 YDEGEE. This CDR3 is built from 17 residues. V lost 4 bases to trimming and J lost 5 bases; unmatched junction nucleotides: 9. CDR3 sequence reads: CASSPGTSGGAVHEQYF. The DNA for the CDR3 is TGTGCCAGCAGCCCCGGGACTAGCGGGGGGGCCGTCCACGAGCAGTACTTC.

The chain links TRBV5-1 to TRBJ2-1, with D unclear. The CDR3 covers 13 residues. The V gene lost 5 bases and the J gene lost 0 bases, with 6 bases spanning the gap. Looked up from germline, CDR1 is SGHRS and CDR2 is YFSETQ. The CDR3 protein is CASSMFSYNEQFF. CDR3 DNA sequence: TGCGCCAGCAGTATGTTCTCCTACAATGAGCAGTTCTTC.

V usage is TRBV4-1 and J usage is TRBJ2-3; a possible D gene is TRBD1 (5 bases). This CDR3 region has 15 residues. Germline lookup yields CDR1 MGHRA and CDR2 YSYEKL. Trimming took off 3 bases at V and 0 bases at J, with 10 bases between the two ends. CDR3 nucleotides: TGCGCCAGCAGCCACCGGACACCCAGCACAGATACGCAGTATTTT. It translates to CASSHRTPSTDTQYF.

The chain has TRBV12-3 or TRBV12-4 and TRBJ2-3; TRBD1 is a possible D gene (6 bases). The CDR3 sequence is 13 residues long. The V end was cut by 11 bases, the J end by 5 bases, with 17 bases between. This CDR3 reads CAGSRGVRDTQYF. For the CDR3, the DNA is TGTGCCGGATCCAGGGGTGTCCGAGATACGCAGTATTTT.

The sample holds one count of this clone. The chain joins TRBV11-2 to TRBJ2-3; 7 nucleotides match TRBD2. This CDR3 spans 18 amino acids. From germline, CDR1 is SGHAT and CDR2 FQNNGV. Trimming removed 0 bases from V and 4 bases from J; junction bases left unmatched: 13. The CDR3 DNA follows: TGTGCCAGCAGCTTAGAGGGAGGGAGTGAAGCGAGGGCAGATACGCAGTATTTT. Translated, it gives CASSLEGGSEARADTQYF.

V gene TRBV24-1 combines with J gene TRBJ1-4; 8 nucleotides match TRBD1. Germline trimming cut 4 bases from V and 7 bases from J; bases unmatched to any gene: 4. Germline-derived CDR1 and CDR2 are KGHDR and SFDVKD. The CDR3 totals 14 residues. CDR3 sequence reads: CATSDRGQREKLFF. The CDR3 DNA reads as TGTGCCACCAGTGACAGGGGGCAACGTGAAAAACTGTTTTTT.

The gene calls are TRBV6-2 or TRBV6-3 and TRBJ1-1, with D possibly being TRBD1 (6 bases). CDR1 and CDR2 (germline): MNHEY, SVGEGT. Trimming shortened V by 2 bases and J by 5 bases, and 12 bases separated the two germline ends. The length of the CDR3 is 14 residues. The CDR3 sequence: CASSYGGWRTEAFF. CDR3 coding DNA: TGTGCCAGCAGTTACGGGGGCTGGCGGACTGAAGCTTTCTTT.

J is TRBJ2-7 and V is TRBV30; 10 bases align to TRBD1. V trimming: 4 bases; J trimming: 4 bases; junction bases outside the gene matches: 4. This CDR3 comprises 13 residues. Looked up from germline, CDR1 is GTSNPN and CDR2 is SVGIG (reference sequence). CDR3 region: CAWTRDRGYEQYF. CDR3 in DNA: TGTGCCTGGACGCGGGACAGGGGATACGAGCAGTACTTC.

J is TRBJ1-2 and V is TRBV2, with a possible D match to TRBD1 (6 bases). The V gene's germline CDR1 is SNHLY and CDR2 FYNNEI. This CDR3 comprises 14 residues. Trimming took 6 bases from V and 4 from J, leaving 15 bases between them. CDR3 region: CASRERGTGYGYTF. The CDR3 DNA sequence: TGTGCCAGCAGGGAAAGGGGGACGGGCTATGGCTACACCTTC.

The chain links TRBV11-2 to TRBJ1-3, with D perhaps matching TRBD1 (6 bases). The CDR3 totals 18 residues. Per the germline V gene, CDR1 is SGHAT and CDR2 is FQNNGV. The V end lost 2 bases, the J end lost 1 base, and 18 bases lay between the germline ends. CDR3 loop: CASSLPYGQNPSGNTIYF. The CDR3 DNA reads TGTGCCAGCAGCTTACCCTATGGACAGAACCCTTCTGGAAACACCATATATTTT.

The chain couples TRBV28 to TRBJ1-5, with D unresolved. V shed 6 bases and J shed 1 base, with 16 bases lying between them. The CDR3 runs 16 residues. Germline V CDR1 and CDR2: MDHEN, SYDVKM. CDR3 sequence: CASRPPASGSNQPQHF. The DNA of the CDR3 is TGTGCCAGCAGACCCCCCGCGAGCGGGAGCAATCAGCCCCAGCATTTT.

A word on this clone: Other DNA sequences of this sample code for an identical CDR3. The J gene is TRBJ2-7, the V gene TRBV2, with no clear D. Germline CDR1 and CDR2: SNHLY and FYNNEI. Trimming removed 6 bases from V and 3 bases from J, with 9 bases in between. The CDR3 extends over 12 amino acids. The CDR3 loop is CASSQSNYEQYF. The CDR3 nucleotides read TGTGCCAGCAGCCAGTCGAACTACGAGCAGTACTTC.

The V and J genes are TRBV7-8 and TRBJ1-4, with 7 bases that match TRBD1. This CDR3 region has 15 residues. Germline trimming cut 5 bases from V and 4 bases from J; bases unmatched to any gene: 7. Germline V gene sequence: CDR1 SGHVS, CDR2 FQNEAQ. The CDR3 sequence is CASSPNRGFNEKLFF. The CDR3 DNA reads TGTGCCAGCAGCCCCAACAGGGGATTTAATGAAAAACTGTTTTTT.

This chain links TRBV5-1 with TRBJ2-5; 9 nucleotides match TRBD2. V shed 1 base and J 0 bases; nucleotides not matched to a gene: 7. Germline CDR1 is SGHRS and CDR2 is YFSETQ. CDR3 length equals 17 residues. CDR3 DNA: TGCGCCAGCAGCTTGAGCCCTCTAGCGGGGAACCAAGAGACCCAGTACTTC. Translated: CASSLSPLAGNQETQYF.

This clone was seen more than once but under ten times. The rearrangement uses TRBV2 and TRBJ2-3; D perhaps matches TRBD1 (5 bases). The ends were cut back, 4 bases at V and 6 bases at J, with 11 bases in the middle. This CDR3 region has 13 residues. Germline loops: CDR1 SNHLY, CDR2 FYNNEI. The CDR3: CASSGYWGDTQYF. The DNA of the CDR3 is TGTGCCAGCAGTGGGTATTGGGGCGATACGCAGTATTTT.

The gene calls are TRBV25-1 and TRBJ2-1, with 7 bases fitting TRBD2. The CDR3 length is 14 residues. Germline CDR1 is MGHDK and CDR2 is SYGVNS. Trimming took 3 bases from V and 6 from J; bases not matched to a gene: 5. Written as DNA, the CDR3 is TGTGCCAGCAGTGACCGGACTAGTACCAATGAGCAGTTCTTC. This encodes CASSDRTSTNEQFF.

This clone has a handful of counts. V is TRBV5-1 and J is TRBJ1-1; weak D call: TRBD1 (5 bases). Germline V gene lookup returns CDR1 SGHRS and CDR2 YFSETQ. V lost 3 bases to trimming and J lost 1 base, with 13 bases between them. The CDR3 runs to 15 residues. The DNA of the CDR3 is TGCGCCAGCAGCTCTTTACAGGTCCCGAACACTGAAGCTTTCTTT. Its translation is CASSSLQVPNTEAFF.

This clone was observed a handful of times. The CDR3, as DNA: TGTGCCAGCAGCGGCGGGACAGGGAAAACTGAAGCTTTCTTT. It codes for CASSGGTGKTEAFF. The chain has TRBV9 and TRBJ1-1; 9 bases line up with TRBD1. The CDR3 is 14 residues long. Losses at the gene ends were 3 bases for V and 5 bases for J; bases not matched to a gene: 5. Germline V gene sequence: CDR1 SGDLS, CDR2 YYNGEE.

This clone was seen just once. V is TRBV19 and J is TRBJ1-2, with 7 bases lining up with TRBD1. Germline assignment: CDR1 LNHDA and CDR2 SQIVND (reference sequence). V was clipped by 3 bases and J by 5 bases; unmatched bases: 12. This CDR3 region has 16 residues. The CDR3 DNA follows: TGTGCCAGTAGTATCGGACAGGCCGGGTGGAGATATGGCTACACCTTC. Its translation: CASSIGQAGWRYGYTF. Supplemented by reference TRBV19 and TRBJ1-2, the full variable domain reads DGGITQSPKYLFRKEGQNVTLSCEQNLNHDAMYWYRQDPGQGLRLIYYSQIVNDFQKGDIAEGYSVSREKKESFPLTVTSAQKNPTAFYLCASSIGQAGWRYGYTFGSGTRLTVV.

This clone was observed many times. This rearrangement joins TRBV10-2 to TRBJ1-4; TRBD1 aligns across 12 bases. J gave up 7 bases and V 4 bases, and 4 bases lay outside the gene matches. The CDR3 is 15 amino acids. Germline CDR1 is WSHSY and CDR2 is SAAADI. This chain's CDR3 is CASSAGTGGSEKLFF. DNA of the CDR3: TGCGCCAGCAGTGCCGGGACAGGGGGCTCTGAAAAACTGTTTTTT.

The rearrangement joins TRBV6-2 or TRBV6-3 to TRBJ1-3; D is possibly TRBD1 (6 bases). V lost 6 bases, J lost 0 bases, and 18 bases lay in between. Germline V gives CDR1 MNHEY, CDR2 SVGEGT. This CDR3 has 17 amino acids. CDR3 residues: CASSPMTGRLSGNTIYF. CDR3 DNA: TGTGCCAGCAGCCCCATGACAGGAAGACTCTCTGGAAACACCATATATTTT.

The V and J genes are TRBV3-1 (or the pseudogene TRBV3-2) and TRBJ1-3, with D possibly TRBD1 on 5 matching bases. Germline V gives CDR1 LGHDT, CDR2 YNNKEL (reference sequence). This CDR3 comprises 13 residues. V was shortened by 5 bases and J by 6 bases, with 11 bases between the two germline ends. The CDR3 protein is CASSNGGENTIYF. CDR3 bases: TGTGCCAGCAGCAACGGGGGGGAAAACACCATATATTTT.

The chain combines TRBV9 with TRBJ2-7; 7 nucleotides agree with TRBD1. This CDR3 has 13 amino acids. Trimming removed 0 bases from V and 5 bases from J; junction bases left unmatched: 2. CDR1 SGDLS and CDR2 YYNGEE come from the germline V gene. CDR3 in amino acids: CASSVGQGDEQYF. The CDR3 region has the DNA TGTGCCAGCAGCGTAGGACAGGGAGACGAGCAGTACTTC.

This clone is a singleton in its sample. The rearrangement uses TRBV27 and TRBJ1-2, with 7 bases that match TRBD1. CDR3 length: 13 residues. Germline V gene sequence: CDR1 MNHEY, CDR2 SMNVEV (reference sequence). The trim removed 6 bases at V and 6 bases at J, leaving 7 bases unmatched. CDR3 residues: CASRTSGTDGYTF. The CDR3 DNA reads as TGTGCCAGCAGAACTTCAGGGACAGATGGCTACACCTTC.

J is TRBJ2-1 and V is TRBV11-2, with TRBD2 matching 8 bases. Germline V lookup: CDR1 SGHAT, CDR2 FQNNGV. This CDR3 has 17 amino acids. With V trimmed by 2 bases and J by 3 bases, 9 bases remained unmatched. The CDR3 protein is CASSLFKSSGGYNEQFF. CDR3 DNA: TGTGCCAGCAGCTTATTTAAGTCCAGCGGGGGCTACAATGAGCAGTTCTTC.

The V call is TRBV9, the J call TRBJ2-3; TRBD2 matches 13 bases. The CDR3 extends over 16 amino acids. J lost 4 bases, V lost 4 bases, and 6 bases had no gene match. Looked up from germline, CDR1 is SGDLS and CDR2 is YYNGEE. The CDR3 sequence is CASSPWTSGGADTQYF. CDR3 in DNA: TGTGCCAGCAGCCCATGGACTAGCGGGGGCGCAGATACGCAGTATTTT.

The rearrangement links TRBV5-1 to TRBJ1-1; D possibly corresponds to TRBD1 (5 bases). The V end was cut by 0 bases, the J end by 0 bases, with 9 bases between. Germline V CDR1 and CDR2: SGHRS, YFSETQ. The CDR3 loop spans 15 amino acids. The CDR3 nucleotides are TGCGCCAGCAGCTTGGGGGGCAGCCTGAACACTGAAGCTTTCTTT. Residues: CASSLGGSLNTEAFF.

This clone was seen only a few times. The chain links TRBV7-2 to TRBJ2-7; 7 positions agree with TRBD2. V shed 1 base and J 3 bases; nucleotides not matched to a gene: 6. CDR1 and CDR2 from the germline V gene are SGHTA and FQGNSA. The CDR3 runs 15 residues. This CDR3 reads CASSLGPGLIYEQYF. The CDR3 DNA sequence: TGTGCCAGCAGCTTAGGGCCGGGACTAATCTACGAGCAGTACTTC.

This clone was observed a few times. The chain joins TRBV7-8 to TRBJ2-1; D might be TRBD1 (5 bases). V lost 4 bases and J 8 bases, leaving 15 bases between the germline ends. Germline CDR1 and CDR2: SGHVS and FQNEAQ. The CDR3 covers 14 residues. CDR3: CASSSLTVGDEQFF. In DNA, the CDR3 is TGTGCCAGCAGCTCCCTGACGGTAGGGGATGAGCAGTTCTTC.

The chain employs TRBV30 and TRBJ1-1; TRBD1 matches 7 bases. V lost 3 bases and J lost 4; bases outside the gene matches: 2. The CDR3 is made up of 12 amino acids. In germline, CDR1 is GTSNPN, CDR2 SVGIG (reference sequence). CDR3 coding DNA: TGTGCCTGGAGGACAGGGAGCACTGAAGCTTTCTTT. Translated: CAWRTGSTEAFF.

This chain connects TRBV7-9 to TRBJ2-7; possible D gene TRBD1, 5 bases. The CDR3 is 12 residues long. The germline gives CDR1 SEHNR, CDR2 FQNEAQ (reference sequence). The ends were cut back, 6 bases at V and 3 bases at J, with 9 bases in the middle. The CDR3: CASSQTVYEQYF. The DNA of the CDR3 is TGTGCCAGCAGTCAGACAGTCTACGAGCAGTACTTC.